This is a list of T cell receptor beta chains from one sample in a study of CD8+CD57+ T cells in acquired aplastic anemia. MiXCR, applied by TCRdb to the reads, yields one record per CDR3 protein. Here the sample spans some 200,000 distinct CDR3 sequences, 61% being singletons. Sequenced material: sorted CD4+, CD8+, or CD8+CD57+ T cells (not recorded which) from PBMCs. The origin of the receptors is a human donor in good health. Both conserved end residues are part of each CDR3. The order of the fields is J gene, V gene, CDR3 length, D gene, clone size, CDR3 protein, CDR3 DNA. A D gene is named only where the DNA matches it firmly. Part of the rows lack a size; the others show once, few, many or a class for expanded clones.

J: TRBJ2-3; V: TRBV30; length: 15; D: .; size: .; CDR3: CAWSVQGGSADTQYF; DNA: TGTGCCTGGAGTGTGCAGGGAGGCAGCGCAGATACGCAGTATTTT
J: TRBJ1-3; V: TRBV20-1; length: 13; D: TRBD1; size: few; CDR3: CSARQGAGNTIYF; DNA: TGCAGTGCTCGACAGGGGGCTGGAAACACCATATATTTT
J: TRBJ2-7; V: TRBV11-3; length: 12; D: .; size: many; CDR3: CASSSSIYEQYF; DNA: TGTGCCAGCAGCTCCTCAATCTACGAGCAGTACTTC
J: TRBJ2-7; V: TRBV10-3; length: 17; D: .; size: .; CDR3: CAISESAGAGIVYEQYF; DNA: TGTGCCATCAGTGAGTCCGCAGGGGCGGGGATCGTCTACGAGCAGTACTTC
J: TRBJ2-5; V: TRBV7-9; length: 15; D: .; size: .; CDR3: CASSSWAWGQETQYF; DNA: TGTGCCAGCAGCTCATGGGCGTGGGGGCAAGAGACCCAGTACTTC
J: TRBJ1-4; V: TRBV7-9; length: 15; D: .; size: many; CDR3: CASSLEGGMGEKLFF; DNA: TGTGCCAGCAGCTTAGAGGGAGGGATGGGTGAAAAACTGTTTTTT
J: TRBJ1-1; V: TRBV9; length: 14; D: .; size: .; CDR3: CASSGRGKGTEAFF; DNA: TGTGCCAGCAGTGGGCGGGGCAAGGGCACTGAAGCTTTCTTT
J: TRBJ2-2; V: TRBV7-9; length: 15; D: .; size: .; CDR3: CASSPPGTNTGELFF; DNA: TGTGCCAGCAGCCCCCCGGGAACGAACACCGGGGAGCTGTTTTTT
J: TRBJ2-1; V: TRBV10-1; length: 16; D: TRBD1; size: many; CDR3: CASSEVAGQGYNEQFF; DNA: TGCGCCAGCAGTGAGGTTGCGGGACAGGGTTACAATGAGCAGTTCTTC
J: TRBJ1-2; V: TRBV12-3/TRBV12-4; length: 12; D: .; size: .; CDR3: CASSRTNYGYTF; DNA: TGTGCCAGCAGCAGAACTAACTATGGCTACACCTTC
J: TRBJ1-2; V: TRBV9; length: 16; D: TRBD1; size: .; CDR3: CASSANRGKGGYGYTF; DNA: TGTGCCAGCAGCGCCAACAGGGGAAAGGGCGGCTATGGCTACACCTTC
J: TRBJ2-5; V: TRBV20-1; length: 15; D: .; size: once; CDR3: CSAFLHRDSQETQYF; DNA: TGCAGTGCCTTCCTACACCGGGACTCACAAGAGACCCAGTACTTC
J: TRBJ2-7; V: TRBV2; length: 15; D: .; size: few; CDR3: CASRPQGGIAYEQYF; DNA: TGTGCCAGCAGACCCCAGGGCGGTATAGCCTACGAGCAGTACTTC
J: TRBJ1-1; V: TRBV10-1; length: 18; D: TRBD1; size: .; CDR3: CASARQGWATSMNTEAFF; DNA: TGCGCCAGCGCCCGACAGGGATGGGCTACGAGCATGAACACTGAAGCTTTCTTT
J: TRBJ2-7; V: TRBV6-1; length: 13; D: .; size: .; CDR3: CASTERQTYEQYF; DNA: TGTGCCAGCACTGAAAGACAGACCTACGAGCAGTACTTC
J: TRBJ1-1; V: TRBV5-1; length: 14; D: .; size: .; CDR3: CASSTGGQNTEAFF; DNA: TGCGCCAGCAGTACGGGCGGTCAGAACACTGAAGCTTTCTTT
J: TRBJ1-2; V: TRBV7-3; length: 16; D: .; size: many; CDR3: CASSLDGAGGSGGYTF; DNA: TGTGCCAGCAGCTTAGACGGGGCAGGAGGATCGGGTGGCTACACCTTC
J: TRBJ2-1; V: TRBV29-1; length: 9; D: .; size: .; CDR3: CSVFNEQFF; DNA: TGCAGCGTGTTCAATGAGCAGTTCTTC
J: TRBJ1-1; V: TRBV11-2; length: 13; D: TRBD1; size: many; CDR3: CASSLTGDTEAFF; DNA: TGTGCCAGCAGCTTAACAGGGGACACTGAAGCTTTCTTT
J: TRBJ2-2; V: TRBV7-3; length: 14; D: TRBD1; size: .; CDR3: CASSRTGSAGELFF; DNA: TGTGCCAGCAGCCGGACAGGGTCGGCCGGGGAGCTGTTTTTT
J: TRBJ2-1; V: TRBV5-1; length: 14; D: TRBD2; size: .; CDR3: CASSSGGLDNEQFF; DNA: TGCGCCAGCTCTAGCGGGGGCCTAGACAATGAGCAGTTCTTC
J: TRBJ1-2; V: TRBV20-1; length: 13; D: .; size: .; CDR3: CSARVPGNYGYTF; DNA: TGCAGTGCTAGAGTTCCGGGGAACTATGGCTACACCTTC
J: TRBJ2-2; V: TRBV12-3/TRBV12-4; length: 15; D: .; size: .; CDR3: CASSSANYGIGELFF; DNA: TGTGCCAGCAGTTCGGCCAACTATGGGATTGGGGAGCTGTTTTTT
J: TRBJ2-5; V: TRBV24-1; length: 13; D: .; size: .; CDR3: CATSVQGGETQYF; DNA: TGTGCCACCAGTGTCCAGGGAGGCGAGACCCAGTACTTC
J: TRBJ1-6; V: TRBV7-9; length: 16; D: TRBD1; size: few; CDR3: CASSSRGGTDNSPLHF; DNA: TGTGCCAGCAGCTCAAGGGGGGGGACAGATAATTCACCCCTCCACTTT
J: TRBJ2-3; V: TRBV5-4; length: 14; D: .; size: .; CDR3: CASSLGGNPDTQYF; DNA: TGTGCCAGCAGCTTGGGGGGGAACCCAGATACGCAGTATTTT
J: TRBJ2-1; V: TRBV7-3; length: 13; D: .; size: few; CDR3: CASSPSSYNEQFF; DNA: TGTGCCAGCAGCCCTAGTTCGTACAATGAGCAGTTCTTC
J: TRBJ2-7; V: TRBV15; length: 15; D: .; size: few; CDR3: CATSRFPDGSYEQYF; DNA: TGTGCCACCAGCAGATTTCCGGACGGATCCTACGAGCAGTACTTC
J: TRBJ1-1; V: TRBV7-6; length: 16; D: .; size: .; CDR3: CASSLMTMEANTEAFF; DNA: TGTGCCAGCAGCTTAATGACGATGGAAGCGAACACTGAAGCTTTCTTT
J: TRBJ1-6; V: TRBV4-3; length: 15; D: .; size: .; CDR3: CASSQALRLDSPLHF; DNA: TGCGCCAGCAGCCAAGCATTGCGACTAGACAGCCCCCTCCACTTT
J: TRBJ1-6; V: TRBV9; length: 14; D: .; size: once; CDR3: CASSVGGSGSPLHF; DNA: TGTGCCAGCAGCGTAGGGGGGTCAGGATCACCCCTCCACTTT
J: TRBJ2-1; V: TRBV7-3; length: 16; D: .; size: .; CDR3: CASSLSGTGLRNEQFF; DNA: TGTGCCAGCAGCTTAAGTGGTACGGGATTGCGCAATGAGCAGTTCTTC
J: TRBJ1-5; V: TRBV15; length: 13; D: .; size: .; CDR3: CATSRVRDQPQHF; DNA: TGTGCCACCAGCAGAGTTCGGGATCAGCCCCAGCATTTT
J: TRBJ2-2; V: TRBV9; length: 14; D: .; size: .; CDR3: CASSGQTNTGELFF; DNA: TGTGCCAGCAGCGGGCAGACCAACACCGGGGAGCTGTTTTTT
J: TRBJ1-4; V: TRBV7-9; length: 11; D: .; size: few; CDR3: CASRTGEKLFF; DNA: TGTGCCAGCAGAACAGGGGAAAAACTGTTTTTT
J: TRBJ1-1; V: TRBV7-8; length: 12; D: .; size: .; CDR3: CASSLFRWEAFF; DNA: TGTGCCAGCAGCTTATTCAGGTGGGAAGCTTTCTTT
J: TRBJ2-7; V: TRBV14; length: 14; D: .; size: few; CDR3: CASSQGRSSYEQYF; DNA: TGTGCCAGCAGCCAAGGTAGGAGCTCCTACGAGCAGTACTTC
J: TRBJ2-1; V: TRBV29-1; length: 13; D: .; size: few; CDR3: CSVAPIASHEQFF; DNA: TGCAGCGTTGCCCCCATAGCTTCGCATGAGCAGTTCTTC
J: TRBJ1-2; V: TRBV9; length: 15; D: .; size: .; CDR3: CASTTGRTGYHGYTF; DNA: TGTGCCAGCACTACCGGACGAACGGGGTATCATGGCTACACCTTC
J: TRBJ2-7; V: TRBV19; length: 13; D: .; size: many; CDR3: CASSIGTFYEQYF; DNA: TGTGCCAGTAGTATCGGGACATTCTACGAGCAGTACTTC
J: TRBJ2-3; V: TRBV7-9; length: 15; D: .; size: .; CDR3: CASSLNGQSTDTQYF; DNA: TGTGCCAGCAGCTTAAACGGTCAAAGCACAGATACGCAGTATTTT
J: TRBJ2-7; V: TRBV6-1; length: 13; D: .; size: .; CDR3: CGGAVGPNYEQYF; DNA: TGTGGGGGGGCAGTAGGACCTAACTACGAGCAGTACTTC
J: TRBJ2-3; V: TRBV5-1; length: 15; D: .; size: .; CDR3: CASSLGTMSTDTQYF; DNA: TGCGCCAGCAGCTTGGGGACCATGAGCACAGATACGCAGTATTTT
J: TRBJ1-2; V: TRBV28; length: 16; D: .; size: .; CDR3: CASSPQIPHRKYGYTF; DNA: TGTGCCAGCAGTCCACAGATTCCCCACCGAAAATATGGCTACACCTTC
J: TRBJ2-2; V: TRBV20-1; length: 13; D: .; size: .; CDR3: CSAWTVNTGELFF; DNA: TGCAGTGCTTGGACGGTAAACACCGGGGAGCTGTTTTTT
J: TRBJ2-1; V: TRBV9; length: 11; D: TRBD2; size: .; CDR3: CASSASGGALF; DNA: TGTGCCAGCAGCGCTAGCGGGGGGGCTCTGTTC
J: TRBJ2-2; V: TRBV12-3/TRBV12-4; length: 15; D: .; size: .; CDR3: CASTFEARNTGELFF; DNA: TGTGCCAGCACCTTTGAGGCCCGAAACACCGGGGAGCTGTTTTTT
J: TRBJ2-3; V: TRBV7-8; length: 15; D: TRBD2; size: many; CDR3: CASSPRGGRTDTQYF; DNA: TGTGCCAGCAGCCCCCGGGGGGGGCGCACAGATACGCAGTATTTT
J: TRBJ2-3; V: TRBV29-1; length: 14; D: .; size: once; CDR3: CSVEDAGVVDTQYF; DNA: TGCAGCGTTGAAGATGCTGGGGTAGTAGATACGCAGTATTTT
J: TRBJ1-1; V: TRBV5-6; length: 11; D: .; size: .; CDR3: CASSFGPEAFF; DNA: TGTGCCAGCAGCTTTGGGCCTGAAGCTTTCTTT
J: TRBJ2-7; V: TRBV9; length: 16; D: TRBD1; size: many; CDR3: CASSSPRTGGSYEQYF; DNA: TGTGCCAGCAGCTCGCCGAGGACAGGGGGATCCTACGAGCAGTACTTC
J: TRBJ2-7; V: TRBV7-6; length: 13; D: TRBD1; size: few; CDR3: CASSLDRVGEQYF; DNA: TGTGCCAGCAGCTTGGACAGGGTAGGCGAGCAGTACTTC
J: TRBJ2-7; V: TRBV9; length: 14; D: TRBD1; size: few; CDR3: CASSVGGTGVEQYF; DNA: TGTGCCAGCAGCGTAGGTGGGACAGGGGTCGAGCAGTACTTC
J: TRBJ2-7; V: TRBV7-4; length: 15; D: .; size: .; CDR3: CASRGRIGGTYEQYF; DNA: TGTGCCAGCAGAGGGCGGATAGGCGGGACGTACGAGCAGTACTTC
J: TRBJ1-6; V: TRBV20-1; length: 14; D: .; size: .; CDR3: CSARLGSVTSPLHF; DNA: TGCAGTGCCAGATTAGGATCCGTTACTTCACCCCTCCACTTT